This TCR beta chain was recovered during a study of blood T cell repertoires in COVID-19. While infection was still active, Seattle patients were enrolled and then followed longitudinally. The data were produced by immunoSEQ multiplex PCR, yet TCRdb's version contains in-frame clones alone and is incomplete. The sample lists about 150,000 clones, more than 75% occurring once. This CDR3 is built from 15 residues. Germline V gene sequence: CDR1 SGHRS, CDR2 YFSETQ. The trim removed 4 bases at V and 3 bases at J, leaving 9 bases unmatched. This chain joins TRBV5-1 and TRBJ2-7; 8 bases fit TRBD2. This clonotype was obtained from a woman of 80 years or more with COVID-19, enrolled during active disease. The specimen was peripheral blood. CDR3 loop: CASSRAGTRDYEQYF. The CDR3 DNA follows: TGCGCCAGCAGCCGCGCCGGGACTAGAGACTACGAGCAGTACTTC.